The sequence of this TCR beta chain was determined in a study of neurological immune-mediated disorders. This clonotype showed up many times. One entry per CDR3 protein results from TCRdb running MiXCR on the 5' RACE reads. The sample lists approximately 41,000 distinct CDR3 sequences, 13% to 15% occurring once. Germline assignment: CDR1 DFQATT and CDR2 SNEGSKA (reference sequence). The CDR3 sequence is 13 residues long. V lost 3 bases, J lost 5 bases, and 13 bases lay in between. Sequenced sample: CD4+ T cells from blood. The V gene is TRBV20-1, the J gene TRBJ2-5; D is undetermined. The receptor was isolated from an older woman with HTLV-1-associated myelopathy (HAM/TSP). The CDR3 reads CSARPPFLETQYF. The CDR3 DNA follows: TGCAGTGCTAGGCCGCCTTTTTTGGAGACCCAGTACTTC.